Listed below are T cell receptor beta chains from one sample, sequenced in a study of CD8+CD57+ T cells in acquired aplastic anemia. TCRdb ran MiXCR on the reads and lists one entry per CDR3 protein. The sample consists of some 130,000 distinct CDR3 sequences, about half of them appearing once. The specimen was sorted CD4+, CD8+, or CD8+CD57+ T cells (not recorded which) from PBMCs. These receptors originate from a human donor in good health, serving as a control. Both conserved end residues are part of each CDR3. D genes are given only for firm matches. Not all rows give a size; the values are once, few, many and, for expanded clones, a class.

j_gene,d_gene,v_gene,abundance,CDR3aa,CDR3nt
TRBJ1-2,TRBD1,TRBV12-3/TRBV12-4,-,CASSLDRQGAGGYTF,TGTGCCAGCAGTTTAGACCGGCAGGGGGCGGGGGGCTACACCTTC
TRBJ2-1,TRBD2,TRBV7-2,many,CASSDTLAVHYNEQFF,TGTGCCAGCAGCGATACTCTAGCGGTACATTACAATGAGCAGTTCTTC
TRBJ1-2,TRBD1,TRBV7-2,-,CASTTGGAYGYTF,TGTGCCAGCACGACAGGGGGCGCGTATGGCTACACCTTC
TRBJ2-5,-,TRBV5-1,many,CASSLGFRGQTGETQYF,TGCGCCAGCAGCTTAGGATTCCGGGGGCAGACCGGCGAGACCCAGTACTTC
TRBJ1-2,-,TRBV9,-,CAGSVVQHYTF,TGTGCCGGCAGCGTAGTCCAGCACTACACCTTC
TRBJ2-5,TRBD2,TRBV3-1,many,CASSQDQGLAGAREKTQYF,TGTGCCAGCAGCCAAGATCAAGGTCTAGCGGGGGCGAGGGAGAAGACCCAGTACTTC
TRBJ1-2,-,TRBV5-1,-,CASSFTGVTELCGCTF,TGCGCCAGCAGCTTTACCGGAGTTACGGAATTATGTGGCTGCACCTTC
TRBJ2-5,-,TRBV25-1,many,CASRGFGGPQETQYF,TGTGCCAGCAGGGGCTTCGGGGGGCCCCAAGAGACCCAGTACTTC
TRBJ1-2,TRBD1,TRBV7-2,-,CASSRDSLNYGYTF,TGTGCCAGCAGCCGGGACAGCCTAAACTATGGCTACACCTTC
TRBJ2-1,TRBD1,TRBV7-6,many,CASSRRQGALEQFF,TGTGCCAGCAGCCGACGACAGGGGGCCCTTGAGCAGTTCTTC
TRBJ2-4,TRBD2,TRBV20-1,many,CSARDGPSGGLAKNIQYF,TGCAGTGCTAGAGATGGTCCTAGCGGGGGACTAGCCAAAAACATTCAGTACTTC
TRBJ1-2,-,TRBV7-8,many,CASSLIGSKGYGYAF,TGTGCCAGCAGCTTAATCGGGAGTAAGGGCTATGGCTACGCCTTC
TRBJ2-7,-,TRBV18,many,CASSPVVGVDYEQYF,TGTGCCAGCTCACCTGTGGTGGGGGTAGACTACGAGCAGTACTTC
TRBJ2-1,TRBD1,TRBV2,once,CASSAGTGSDEQFF,TGTGCCAGCAGCGCCGGGACAGGGTCGGATGAGCAGTTCTTC
TRBJ2-5,-,TRBV7-9,-,CASSTTAGTQYF,TGTGCCAGCAGCACTACAGCCGGGACCCAGTACTTC
TRBJ1-2,TRBD1,TRBV15,medium-sized,CATSRADRGSGYTF,TGTGCCACCAGCAGAGCGGACAGGGGAAGTGGCTACACCTTC
TRBJ1-4,-,TRBV4-1,many,CASSRGTNEKLFF,TGCGCCAGCAGCCGAGGCACTAATGAAAAACTGTTTTTT
TRBJ1-5,TRBD1,TRBV20-1,many,CSAGDSRNQPQHF,TGCAGTGCTGGGGACAGCCGCAATCAGCCCCAGCATTTT
TRBJ1-5,TRBD1,TRBV7-9,-,CASRPTGVGNQPQRF,TGTGCCAGCAGACCCACAGGGGTGGGGAATCAGCCCCAGCGTTTT
TRBJ1-2,TRBD1,TRBV12-3/TRBV12-4,many,CASSLQGDTYGYTF,TGTGCCAGCAGCTTACAGGGGGATACTTATGGCTACACCTTC
TRBJ2-5,-,TRBV4-1,-,CASSQRTRQETQYF,TGCGCCAGCAGCCAGCGGACGCGACAAGAGACCCAGTACTTC
TRBJ2-7,TRBD2,TRBV11-2,-,CASSLPRTSGGPPTYEQYF,TGTGCCAGCAGCTTACCTCGGACTAGCGGGGGGCCACCAACCTACGAGCAGTACTTC
TRBJ2-2,-,TRBV6-1,few,CASEEGGGRGGELFF,TGTGCCAGCGAGGAAGGTGGAGGGCGAGGCGGGGAGCTGTTTTTT
TRBJ2-4,-,TRBV24-1,-,CATSDWTDAKNIQYF,TGTGCCACCAGTGACTGGACGGACGCCAAAAACATTCAGTACTTC
TRBJ1-2,TRBD1,TRBV6-5,many,CASSFDRVEGYTF,TGTGCCAGCAGTTTCGACAGGGTGGAGGGCTACACCTTC
TRBJ1-5,-,TRBV2,many,CASGNQPQHF,TGTGCCAGCGGCAATCAGCCCCAGCATTTT
TRBJ2-7,-,TRBV5-1,-,CASRGSTAREQYF,TGCGCCAGCAGAGGAAGTACAGCACGCGAGCAGTACTTC
TRBJ2-6,-,TRBV20-1,many,CSARIGRDASGANVLTF,TGCAGTGCTAGAATCGGAAGGGACGCGTCTGGGGCCAACGTCCTGACTTTC
TRBJ1-1,TRBD1,TRBV2,-,CASRRGGISTEAFF,TGTGCCAGCAGGAGAGGGGGCATCAGCACTGAAGCTTTCTTT
TRBJ1-1,-,TRBV6-1,-,CASSPTPNTEAFF,TGTGCCAGCAGTCCGACACCGAACACTGAAGCTTTCTTT
TRBJ2-3,-,TRBV7-7,large,CASSLSGTDTQYF,TGTGCCAGCAGCCTTAGCGGCACAGATACGCAGTATTTT
TRBJ2-5,-,TRBV3-1,many,CASSQMKGSETQYF,TGTGCCAGCAGCCAAATGAAAGGGTCGGAGACCCAGTACTTC
TRBJ1-6,TRBD1,TRBV20-1,-,CSARLPGQGNSPLHF,TGCAGTGCTAGACTACCGGGACAGGGTAATTCACCCCTCCACTTT
TRBJ1-2,TRBD1,TRBV12-3/TRBV12-4,-,CASRGTANYGYAF,TGTGCTAGCAGGGGGACAGCCAACTATGGCTACGCCTTC
TRBJ1-1,TRBD1,TRBV5-8,many,CASRPGTGLKNTEAFF,TGTGCCAGCAGGCCGGGGACAGGGTTAAAGAACACTGAAGCTTTCTTT
TRBJ1-6,TRBD1,TRBV7-3,-,CASSIAVPGQGSKPPLHF,TGTGCCAGCAGCATTGCCGTCCCGGGACAGGGATCTAAACCACCCCTCCACTTT
TRBJ1-3,TRBD1,TRBV20-1,-,CSAGDRVRSGNTIYF,TGCAGTGCCGGGGACAGGGTACGATCTGGAAACACCATATATTTT
TRBJ1-2,-,TRBV2,-,CASSDQPEKNTF,TGTGCCAGCAGTGATCAGCCAGAGAAAAACACCTTC
TRBJ1-1,-,TRBV19,many,CASSIFHTSMNTEAFF,TGTGCCAGTAGTATTTTCCATACGAGTATGAACACTGAAGCTTTCTTT
TRBJ2-7,TRBD1,TRBV7-8,-,CTSSLQGTDYERYF,TGTACCAGCAGCTTACAGGGGACCGACTACGAGCGGTACTTC
TRBJ2-6,-,TRBV6-2/TRBV6-3,many,CASSYPPGAGANVLTF,TGTGCCAGCAGTTACCCCCCAGGGGCTGGGGCCAACGTCCTGACTTTC
TRBJ1-1,TRBD1,TRBV20-1,-,CSAEGQGGTEAFF,TGCAGTGCGGAAGGACAGGGAGGCACTGAAGCTTTCTTT
TRBJ2-7,TRBD1,TRBV25-1,many,CASGPLGDRDTYEQYF,TGTGCCAGCGGTCCCCTCGGGGACAGGGATACCTACGAGCAGTACTTC
TRBJ2-2,-,TRBV29-1,-,CSVRQGGTGELFF,TGCAGCGTCAGACAGGGAGGTACCGGGGAGCTGTTTTTT
TRBJ1-1,-,TRBV7-2,-,CASSLARGGNTEAFF,TGTGCCAGCAGCTTAGCTCGGGGCGGTAACACTGAAGCTTTCTTT